These T cell receptor beta chains were read from a single sample in a study of blood T cell repertoires in COVID-19. Assay used: immunoSEQ multiplex PCR; TCRdb lists only in-frame clones, some missing. The table records around 700,000 clones, 80% to 90% of them present only once. Sequences were obtained from peripheral blood. Source of these receptors: a woman under 30 with acute or convalescent COVID-19. Each CDR3 is given with its conserved first and last residue. Fields, in order: clone size, J gene, V gene, D gene, CDR3 protein, CDR3 DNA. The D gene is left open where the match is weak. Size is omitted from some rows. Given values are once, few, many or a class for expanded clones.

clone_size: -; j_call: TRBJ1-1; v_call: TRBV12-3/TRBV12-4; d_call: -; cdr3_aa: CASRGDYTEAFF; cdr3_nt: TGTGCCAGCAGAGGGGACTACACTGAAGCTTTCTTT
clone_size: few; j_call: TRBJ1-5; v_call: TRBV28; d_call: TRBD1; cdr3_aa: CASRLDRGKPQHF; cdr3_nt: TGTGCCAGCAGACTGGACAGGGGTAAGCCCCAGCATTTT
clone_size: -; j_call: TRBJ2-7; v_call: TRBV7-2; d_call: TRBD1; cdr3_aa: CASSSPGQGFYEQYF; cdr3_nt: TGTGCCAGCAGCTCTCCGGGACAGGGGTTTTACGAGCAGTACTTC
clone_size: once; j_call: TRBJ2-1; v_call: TRBV24-1; d_call: -; cdr3_aa: CATSSGVRSYNEQFF; cdr3_nt: TGTGCCACCAGTTCAGGGGTACGGTCCTACAATGAGCAGTTCTTC
clone_size: -; j_call: TRBJ2-3; v_call: TRBV5-1; d_call: -; cdr3_aa: CASSLGGHTDTQYF; cdr3_nt: TGCGCCAGCAGCTTGGGGGGGCACACAGATACGCAGTATTTT
clone_size: -; j_call: TRBJ1-6; v_call: TRBV4-3; d_call: TRBD1; cdr3_aa: CASSLTYDREGGSPLHF; cdr3_nt: TGCGCCAGCAGCCTAACCTACGACAGGGAAGGGGGTTCACCCCTCCACTTT
clone_size: -; j_call: TRBJ1-1; v_call: TRBV7-2; d_call: TRBD1; cdr3_aa: CASSHDRGWVAFF; cdr3_nt: TGTGCCAGCAGCCACGACAGGGGGTGGGTAGCTTTCTTT
clone_size: -; j_call: TRBJ1-6; v_call: TRBV6-5; d_call: -; cdr3_aa: CASSSLTAYSSPLHF; cdr3_nt: TGTGCCAGCAGTTCGTTGACTGCGTATAGTTCACCCCTCCACTTT
clone_size: -; j_call: TRBJ1-1; v_call: TRBV29-1; d_call: -; cdr3_aa: CSTLTGESTEAFF; cdr3_nt: TGCAGCACGCTGACCGGAGAGAGTACTGAAGCTTTCTTT
clone_size: once; j_call: TRBJ1-2; v_call: TRBV3-1/TRBV3-2; d_call: -; cdr3_aa: CASRREGGYGYTF; cdr3_nt: TGTGCCAGCAGGAGGGAGGGAGGTTATGGCTACACCTTC
clone_size: -; j_call: TRBJ2-3; v_call: TRBV5-6; d_call: TRBD2; cdr3_aa: CASSPGLASSDTQYF; cdr3_nt: TGTGCCAGCAGCCCGGGACTAGCTTCTTCAGATACGCAGTATTTT
clone_size: -; j_call: TRBJ2-1; v_call: TRBV5-6; d_call: TRBD1; cdr3_aa: CASSPKYLTGDEQFF; cdr3_nt: TGTGCCAGCAGCCCGAAATACCTGACAGGGGATGAGCAGTTCTTC
clone_size: -; j_call: TRBJ1-4; v_call: TRBV11-2; d_call: -; cdr3_aa: CASSLSGRDEKLFF; cdr3_nt: TGTGCCAGCAGCTTATCAGGGAGGGATGAAAAACTGTTTTTT
clone_size: -; j_call: TRBJ1-1; v_call: TRBV5-8; d_call: -; cdr3_aa: CASSPLRGTTEAFF; cdr3_nt: TGTGCCAGCAGCCCTCTCAGGGGTACCACTGAAGCTTTCTTT